The rows below give T cell receptor beta chains drawn from one sample of a study of radiotherapy plus CTLA-4 blockade in lung cancer. Using immunoSEQ multiplex PCR, the repertoire was profiled, and TCRdb retains in-frame clones only, with some absent. The profile shows about 56,000 clones, approximately 79% of them singletons. Sample: peripheral blood, taken from a patient treated with radiotherapy plus ipilimumab. Receptors originate from a human donor with non-small cell lung cancer who had a complete response to radiotherapy plus ipilimumab. CDR3s include the opening cysteine and the closing phenylalanine or tryptophan. D genes are given only for firm matches. Size tells how often a clone was seen (once, few, many) or the class of an expanded clone, and some rows leave it out.

d_call clone_size j_call v_call cdr3_nt cdr3_aa
TRBD1 . TRBJ1-1 TRBV27 TGTGCCAGCAGCGCCAAAGCTGGGGACAGGAGGAGCACTGAGGCTTTCTTT CASSAKAGDRRSTEAFF
TRBD2 few TRBJ2-2 TRBV7-9 TGTGCCAGCAGCTCATTCGGGGGGGCCGGGGAGCTGTTTTTT CASSSFGGAGELFF
. medium-sized TRBJ1-1 TRBV21-1 TGTGCCAGCAGCGTACACAGGGGGCCTAACACTGAAGCTTTCTTT CASSVHRGPNTEAFF
. . TRBJ1-5 TRBV5-5 TGTGCCAGCAGCCGTGAGGGTGGCAATCAGCCCCAGCATTTT CASSREGGNQPQHF
. . TRBJ2-1 TRBV5-1 TGCGCCAGCAGCTTGGCCGAGGGGAGGTCCTTCGGCAATGAGCAGTTCTTC CASSLAEGRSFGNEQFF
TRBD2 . TRBJ2-2 TRBV18 TGTGCCAGCTCACGTGGACTAGCGGGAGAGGACACCGGGGAGCTGTTTTTT CASSRGLAGEDTGELFF
TRBD1 . TRBJ1-5 TRBV19 TGTGCCAGTAGTACATTGGGACAGACGTATAGCAATCAGCCCCAGCATTTT CASSTLGQTYSNQPQHF
. . TRBJ1-6 TRBV9 TGTGCCAGCAGCGTAGGGGGAGGGGGGTCCTATAATTCACCCCTCCACTTT CASSVGGGGSYNSPLHF
. medium-sized TRBJ1-4 TRBV29-1 TGCAGCGTTGTCCAGGGGAATGAAAAACTGTTTTTT CSVVQGNEKLFF
TRBD1 . TRBJ1-2 TRBV5-4 TGTGCCAGCACCGGAGGGGGGACAGGGGGCTCCCTTTATGGCTACACCTTC CASTGGGTGGSLYGYTF
. few TRBJ1-4 TRBV4-1 TGCGCCAGCAGCCATGTACTCCCGGGACAAACAACTAATGAAAAACTGTTTTTT CASSHVLPGQTTNEKLFF
. few TRBJ1-2 TRBV19 TGTGCCAGTAGTATACGACAGAGAGCCGGATACACCTTC CASSIRQRAGYTF
. once TRBJ2-5 TRBV10-3 TGTGCCATCAGTGAGTCGTCAGGCCAAGAGACCCAGTACTTC CAISESSGQETQYF
TRBD2 . TRBJ2-7 TRBV30 TGTGCCTTCTCAAGACAGCGGGGGGTGTACGAGCAGTACTTC CAFSRQRGVYEQYF
. . TRBJ2-2 TRBV27 TGTGCCAGCAGTTGGCAGGTTAACACCGGGGAGCTGTTTTTT CASSWQVNTGELFF
. . TRBJ1-1 TRBV25-1 TGTGCCAGCAGTGAAGTAGGGGGTAGGACTGAAGCTTTCTTT CASSEVGGRTEAFF
. . TRBJ1-4 TRBV11-2 TGTGCCAGCAGCTCCCCGCGGGGTTGGGCTAATGAAAAACTGTTTTTT CASSSPRGWANEKLFF
. . TRBJ2-1 TRBV27 TGTGCCAGCAATAAATTTGGGCCCACGTACAATGAGCAGTTCTTC CASNKFGPTYNEQFF
. . TRBJ1-2 TRBV4-3 TGCGCCAGCAGCCAAGATCGTACGGTCTATGGCTACACCTTC CASSQDRTVYGYTF
. . TRBJ1-5 TRBV5-5 TGTGCCAGCAGCCGCACGGGGGGGCGGGATCAGCCCCAGCATTTT CASSRTGGRDQPQHF
. . TRBJ2-3 TRBV5-1 TGCGCCAGCAGCTCCGAGCGGGCAGATACGCAGTATTTT CASSSERADTQYF
TRBD2 once TRBJ2-3 TRBV13 TGTGCCAGCAGCTTAGGCCCGGGGGCGGGAGGCCGGCGGGATACGCAGTATTTT CASSLGPGAGGRRDTQYF
. . TRBJ2-7 TRBV19 TGTGCCAGTAGTATAGAGCGGGGGCCCTACGAGCAGTACTTC CASSIERGPYEQYF
TRBD2 . TRBJ2-1 TRBV9 TGTGCCAGCAGCTCACTAGCGGACAATGAGCAGTTCTTC CASSSLADNEQFF
. . TRBJ1-4 TRBV6-5 TGTGCCAGCAAGGTGGGAGGAGCTAATGAAAAACTGTTTTTT CASKVGGANEKLFF
. . TRBJ1-2 TRBV11-3 TGTGCCAGCAGCTCCCCAAGGGGAATGCGGAGGGGCTATGGCTACACCTTC CASSSPRGMRRGYGYTF
TRBD2 . TRBJ2-2 TRBV4-1 TGCGCCAGCAGCCGTAATAGCGGGGGTAACACCGGGGAGCTGTTTTTT CASSRNSGGNTGELFF
TRBD1 . TRBJ1-5 TRBV30 TGTGCCTGGAGTGGACAGGGTGGCCAGCCCCAGCATTTT CAWSGQGGQPQHF
. . TRBJ1-2 TRBV5-6 TGTGCCAGCAGCTTGGGACAGCGAAACTATGGCTACACCTTC CASSLGQRNYGYTF
TRBD2 . TRBJ2-1 TRBV2 TGTGCCAGCCGCCGGGAGGCCTACAATGAGCAGTTCTTC CASRREAYNEQFF
. . TRBJ2-7 TRBV2 TGTGCCAGCAGCTCGGGACTTACCTACGAGCAGTACTTC CASSSGLTYEQYF
. few TRBJ2-6 TRBV7-2 TGTGCCAGCAGCCAGGCGGTACAGGCGAACTCTGGGGCCAACGTCCTGACTTTC CASSQAVQANSGANVLTF
TRBD1 . TRBJ2-7 TRBV5-1 TGCGCCAGCAGCCGGGACAGTTACTACGAGCAGTACTTC CASSRDSYYEQYF
TRBD2 . TRBJ2-3 TRBV10-3 TGTGCCATCAGTGAGGCGAGCGGGGCCCGTAAGGCAGATACGCAGTATTTT CAISEASGARKADTQYF
. . TRBJ2-2 TRBV30 TGTGCCTGGAGTGTAAGGAGGACCTTGAACACCGGGGAGCTGTTTTTT CAWSVRRTLNTGELFF
. . TRBJ2-3 TRBV30 TGTGCCTGGAGTCTGGGTATGAGGGCAGATACGCAGTATTTT CAWSLGMRADTQYF
TRBD1 few TRBJ1-3 TRBV5-5 TGTGCCAGCAGCGTAGGGGGCTTCGGAAACACCATATATTTT CASSVGGFGNTIYF
TRBD1 . TRBJ1-4 TRBV7-2 TGTGCCAGCAGCCCGCAGACAGGGCCTAATGAAAAACTGTTTTTT CASSPQTGPNEKLFF
. . TRBJ1-2 TRBV28 TGTGCCAGCAGTTTGGGCAGCACAAACTATGGCTACACCTTC CASSLGSTNYGYTF
. . TRBJ1-5 TRBV2 TGTGCCAGCAGTGGTAGGTCATACAAGGGGAATCAGCCCCAGCATTTT CASSGRSYKGNQPQHF
. . TRBJ2-1 TRBV6-1 TGTGCCAGCAGTCTGGACAGCACGAATGAGCAGTTCTTC CASSLDSTNEQFF
TRBD1 . TRBJ1-2 TRBV5-6 TGTGCCAGCAGCGCTGTCCCGGGACAGGTGGATGGCTACACCTTC CASSAVPGQVDGYTF
. . TRBJ1-5 TRBV27 TGTGCCAGCAGTCTTCTGGGGCCAAAGCCCCAGCATTTT CASSLLGPKPQHF